The clone carrying this T cell receptor beta chain was seen more than once but under ten times. What it binds is not known. This specimen belongs to a study of blood T cells in healthy people across ages. Regarding the study as a whole: Per million T cells, TCR beta diversity dropped about linearly as age rose.

PCR was performed a second time for 7 to 11 cycles using a sample-barcoded 5' primer and a J-beta primer mix. TCRdb reanalysed the 5' RACE reads using MiXCR and keeps one entry per CDR3 protein. The sample has around 580,000 distinct CDR3 sequences; 40% to 55% are singletons. The germline gives CDR1 SGDLS, CDR2 YYNGEE. The CDR3 spans 17 residues. J was trimmed by 2 bases and V by 3 bases; bases with no gene match: 7. The rearrangement joins TRBV9 to TRBJ2-3, with 12 bases that match TRBD2. The sequencing sample was made of blood. The origin of this receptor is a man older than 75 in good health. The CDR3 loop is CASSARGLAGPTDTQYF. DNA for the CDR3: TGTGCCAGCAGCGCGAGAGGACTAGCGGGACCCACAGATACGCAGTATTTT.